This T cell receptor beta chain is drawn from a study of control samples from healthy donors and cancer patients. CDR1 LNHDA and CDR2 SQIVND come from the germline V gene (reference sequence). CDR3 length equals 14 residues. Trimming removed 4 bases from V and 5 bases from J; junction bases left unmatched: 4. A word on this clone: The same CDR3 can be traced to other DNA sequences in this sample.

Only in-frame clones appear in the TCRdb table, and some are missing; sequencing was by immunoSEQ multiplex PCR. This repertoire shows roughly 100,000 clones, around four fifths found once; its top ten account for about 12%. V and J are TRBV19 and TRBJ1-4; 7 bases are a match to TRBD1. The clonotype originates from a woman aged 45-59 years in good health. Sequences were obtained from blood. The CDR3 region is CASSTTGLNEKLFF. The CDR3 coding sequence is TGTGCCAGTAGTACGACAGGGTTGAATGAAAAACTGTTTTTT.